Sequencing of this T cell receptor (beta chain) was carried out in a study of regulatory and conventional T cells in RAG deficiency. Clones were sequenced by immunoSEQ multiplex PCR, and TCRdb holds only the in-frame ones, with some missing. This sample has fewer than 40,000 clones, with about 96% found just once. V gave up 4 bases and J gave up 4 bases, with 8 bases separating them. Looked up from germline, CDR1 is SNHLY and CDR2 is FYNNEI. This CDR3 has 13 residues. The sorted conventional CD4+ T cells were CD25-low and CD127-high, with genomic DNA sequenced. This sample also belongs to another study, concerning regulatory T cells. That work contributes: Amplification used 52 TRBV primers and 13 TRBJ primers.

The chain recombines TRBV2 with TRBJ1-5, with D perhaps matching TRBD1 (5 bases). The specimen was CD25- CD4+ T cells sorted from blood. This clonotype was sampled from a human donor in good health. The chain's CDR3 is CASSGQPNQPQHF. CDR3 nucleotides: TGTGCCAGCAGTGGACAGCCAAATCAGCCCCAGCATTTT.